The 12 T cell receptor beta chains given below trace back to one sample, sequenced in a study of blood T cell repertoires in COVID-19. Data came from immunoSEQ multiplex PCR; TCRdb stores just in-frame clones and leaves some out. The table records under 450,000 clones, around 87% of them present only once. Sequenced sample: PBMCs or T cells enriched from blood (not recorded which). The receptor set was obtained from a man younger than 45 who had recovered from COVID-19.

The chain employs TRBV5-1 and TRBJ2-2; 7 bases line up with TRBD1. The V gene end was trimmed by 4 bases and the J gene end by 1 base; junction bases not matched to a gene: 16. Germline V CDR1 and CDR2: SGHRS, YFSETQ. This CDR3 has 19 residues. The CDR3 DNA reads as TGCGCCAGCAGCCATGCCGGGGACAGCCCATTCTTGAACACCGGGGAGCTGTTTTTT. This sequence encodes CASSHAGDSPFLNTGELFF. Full variable domain (missing parts from reference TRBV5-1 and TRBJ2-2): KAGVTQTPRYLIKTRGQQVTLSCSPISGHRSVSWYQQTPGQGLQFLFEYFSETQRNKGNFPGRFSGRQFSNSRSEMNVSTLELGDSALYLCASSHAGDSPFLNTGELFFGEGSRLTVL.

The J gene is TRBJ1-4, the V gene TRBV5-5, with 8 bases identical to TRBD1. Germline V gene data show CDR1 as SGHKS and CDR2 as YYEKEE (reference sequence). This CDR3 region has 16 residues. Trimming took 0 bases from V and 8 from J; bases not matched to a gene: 9. CDR3: CASSLAADRVYEKLFF. The CDR3 region has the DNA TGTGCCAGCAGCTTGGCCGCGGACAGGGTTTACGAAAAACTGTTTTTT.

The chain combines TRBV20-1 with TRBJ2-1; 7 nucleotides match TRBD1. V shed 6 bases and J 9 bases; nucleotides not matched to a gene: 5. Germline CDR1 reads DFQATT; CDR2 reads SNEGSKA (reference sequence). The CDR3 contains 11 residues. The DNA for the CDR3 is TGCAGTGCGATCAGGGGGAGTGAGCAGTTCTTC. It yields the protein CSAIRGSEQFF.

CDR3 DNA sequence: TGTGCCAGCAGCTTCAACTCCTACGAGCAGTACTTC. The encoded protein is CASSFNSYEQYF. The rearrangement links TRBV7-9 to TRBJ2-7; D gene ambiguous. CDR1 is SEHNR, CDR2 FQNEAQ, per germline (reference sequence). Deletions cut 3 bases from V and 0 bases from J, with 3 bases between. The CDR3 is 12 amino acids.

The rearrangement joins TRBV3-1 (or the pseudogene TRBV3-2) to TRBJ2-2; no clear D gene. V was shortened by 8 bases and J by 1 base, with 8 bases between the two germline ends. This CDR3 is 13 amino acids long. Germline CDR1 is LGHDT and CDR2 is YNNKEL (reference sequence). In DNA, the CDR3 is TGTGCCAGCCGAGGCCAGAACACCGGGGAGCTGTTTTTT. It codes for CASRGQNTGELFF.

The genes are TRBV3-1 (or the pseudogene TRBV3-2) and TRBJ2-2, with 8 bases lining up with TRBD2. The CDR3 runs to 15 residues. Losses at the gene ends were 5 bases for V and 5 bases for J; bases not matched to a gene: 7. Germline-derived CDR1 and CDR2 are LGHDT and YNNKEL (reference sequence). The CDR3 DNA follows: TGTGCCAGCAGCATTAGCGGGGTAGATACCGGGGAGCTGTTTTTT. This encodes CASSISGVDTGELFF.

V gene TRBV5-4 combines with J gene TRBJ1-2; no definite D call. The germline V gene has CDR1 SGHNT and CDR2 YYREEE (reference sequence). V dropped 4 bases and J dropped 3 bases, with 19 bases sitting between them. The CDR3 is 16 amino acids. CDR3 nucleotides: TGTGCCAGCAGCCGGGAGGAAGGGAAAGAGGACTATGGCTACACCTTC. Translation gives CASSREEGKEDYGYTF.

This clone was seen just once. The sample has other DNA sequences that encode this CDR3 too. V gene TRBV27 combines with J gene TRBJ1-1; D gene unclear. CDR3 length: 14 residues. V was pared by 1 base and J by 1 base, with 7 bases between. CDR1 and CDR2 from the germline V gene are MNHEY and SMNVEV (reference sequence). CDR3 DNA: TGTGCCAGCAGTTTATTGGGCAGGAACACTGAAGCTTTCTTT. Encoded protein: CASSLLGRNTEAFF.

This chain uses TRBV30 with TRBJ1-2; D not certain. This CDR3 comprises 12 residues. The germline CDR1 and CDR2 sequences are GTSNPN and SVGIG (reference sequence). Trimming pared 1 base from V and 3 bases from J, leaving 6 bases between. CDR3 region: CAWSGGYYGYTF. In nucleotides, the CDR3 is TGTGCCTGGAGTGGTGGCTACTATGGCTACACCTTC.

The rearrangement links TRBV4-1 to TRBJ2-1, with 9 positions matching TRBD2. V was clipped by 0 bases and J by 9 bases; unmatched bases: 6. Germline CDR1 MGHRA, CDR2 YSYEKL. The CDR3 consists of 15 residues. For the CDR3, the DNA is TGCGCCAGCAGCCAAGAGCGGGGGGGTATGGGTGAGCAGTTCTTC. It yields the protein CASSQERGGMGEQFF.

The gene calls are TRBV6-5 and TRBJ1-2; tentatively, D is TRBD1 (5 bases). Germline-derived CDR1 and CDR2 are MNHEY and SVGAGI. Between the trimmed V and J ends, which lost 0 bases and 7 bases, there was a span of 12 bases. The length of the CDR3 is 14 residues. The CDR3 spells CASSYSEGFGGYTF. In DNA form, the CDR3 reads TGTGCCAGCAGTTACTCGGAGGGGTTCGGTGGCTACACCTTC.

This clone appeared a few times. The chain combines TRBV6-4 with TRBJ2-1; D possibly corresponds to TRBD2 (6 bases). The CDR3 runs 17 residues. Germline loops: CDR1 MRHNA, CDR2 SNTAGT. Trimming stripped 4 bases from V and 0 bases from J, with 16 bases between. CDR3 in DNA: TGTGCCAGCAGTGCAGACGGGGGAGGCCTCTCCTACAATGAGCAGTTCTTC. Translated: CASSADGGGLSYNEQFF.